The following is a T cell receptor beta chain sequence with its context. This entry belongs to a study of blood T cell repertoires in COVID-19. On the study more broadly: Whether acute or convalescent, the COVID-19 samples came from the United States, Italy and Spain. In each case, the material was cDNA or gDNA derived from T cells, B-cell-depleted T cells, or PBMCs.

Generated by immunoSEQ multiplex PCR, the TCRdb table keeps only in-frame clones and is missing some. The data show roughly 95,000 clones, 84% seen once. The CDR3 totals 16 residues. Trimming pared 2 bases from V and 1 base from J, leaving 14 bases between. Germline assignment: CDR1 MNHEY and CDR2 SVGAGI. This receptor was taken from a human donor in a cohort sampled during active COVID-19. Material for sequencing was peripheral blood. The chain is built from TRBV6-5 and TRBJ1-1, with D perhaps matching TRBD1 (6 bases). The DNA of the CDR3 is TGTGCCAGCAGTTACCACCTCCCGGGACAGAACACTGAAGCTTTCTTT. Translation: CASSYHLPGQNTEAFF.